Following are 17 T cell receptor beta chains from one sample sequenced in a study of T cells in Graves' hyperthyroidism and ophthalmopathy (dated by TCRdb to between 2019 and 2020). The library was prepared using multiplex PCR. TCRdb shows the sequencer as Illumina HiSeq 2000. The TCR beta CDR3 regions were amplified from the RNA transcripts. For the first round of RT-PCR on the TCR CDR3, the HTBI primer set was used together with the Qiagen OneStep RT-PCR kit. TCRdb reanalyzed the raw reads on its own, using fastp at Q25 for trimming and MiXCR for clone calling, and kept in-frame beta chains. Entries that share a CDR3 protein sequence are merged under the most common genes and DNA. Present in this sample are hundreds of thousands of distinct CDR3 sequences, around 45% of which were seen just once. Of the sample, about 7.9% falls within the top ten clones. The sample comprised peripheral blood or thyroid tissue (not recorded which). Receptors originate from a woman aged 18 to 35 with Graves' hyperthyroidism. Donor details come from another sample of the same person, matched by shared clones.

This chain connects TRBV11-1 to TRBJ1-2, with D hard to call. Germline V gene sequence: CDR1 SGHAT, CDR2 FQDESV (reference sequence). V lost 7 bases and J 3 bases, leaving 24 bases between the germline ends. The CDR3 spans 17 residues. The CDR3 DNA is TGTGCCAGCACCTCTCCGCGCCATAATGACGAATACTATGGCTACACCTTC. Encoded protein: CASTSPRHNDEYYGYTF.

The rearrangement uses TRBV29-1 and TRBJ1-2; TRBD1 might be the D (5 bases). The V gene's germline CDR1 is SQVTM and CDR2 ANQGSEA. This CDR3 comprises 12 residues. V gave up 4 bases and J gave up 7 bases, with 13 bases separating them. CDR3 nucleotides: TGCAGCGTTGGGCGGGGAGGGACTGGCTACACCTTC. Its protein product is CSVGRGGTGYTF.

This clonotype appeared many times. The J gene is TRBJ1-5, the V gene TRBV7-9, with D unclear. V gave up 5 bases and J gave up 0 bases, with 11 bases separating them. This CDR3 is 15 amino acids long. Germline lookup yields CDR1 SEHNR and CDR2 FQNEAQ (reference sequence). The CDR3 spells CASSLVDGSNQPQHF. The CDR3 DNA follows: TGTGCCAGCAGCCTAGTCGATGGTAGCAATCAGCCCCAGCATTTT.

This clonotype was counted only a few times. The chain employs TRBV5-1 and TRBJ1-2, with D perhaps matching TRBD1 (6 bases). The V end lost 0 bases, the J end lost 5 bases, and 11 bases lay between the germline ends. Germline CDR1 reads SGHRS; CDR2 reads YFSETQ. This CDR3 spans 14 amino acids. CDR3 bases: TGCGCCAGCAGCTTGGCCGACAGGAGTTATGGCTACACCTTC. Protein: CASSLADRSYGYTF.

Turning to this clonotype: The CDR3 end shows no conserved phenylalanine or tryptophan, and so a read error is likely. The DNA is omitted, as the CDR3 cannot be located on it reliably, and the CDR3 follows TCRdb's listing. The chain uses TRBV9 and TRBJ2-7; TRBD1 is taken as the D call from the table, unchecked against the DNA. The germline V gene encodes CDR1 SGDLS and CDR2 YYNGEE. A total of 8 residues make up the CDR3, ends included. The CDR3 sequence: CASSVVGT.

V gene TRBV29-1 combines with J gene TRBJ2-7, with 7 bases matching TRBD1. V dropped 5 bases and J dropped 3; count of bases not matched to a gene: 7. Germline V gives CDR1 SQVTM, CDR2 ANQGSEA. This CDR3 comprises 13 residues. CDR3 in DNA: TGCAGCGTTACCGGGACAGCAGACTACGAGCAGTACTTC. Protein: CSVTGTADYEQYF.

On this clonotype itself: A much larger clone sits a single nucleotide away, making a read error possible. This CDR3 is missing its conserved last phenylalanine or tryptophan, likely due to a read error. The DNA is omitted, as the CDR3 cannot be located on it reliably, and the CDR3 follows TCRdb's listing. The CDR3 here is CASSFPRPLS. The chain is built from TRBV7-2 and TRBJ2-7; the DNA was not used to check the table's D call, TRBD1. Ends included, the CDR3 has 10 residues. CDR1 is SGHTA, CDR2 FQGNSA, per germline.

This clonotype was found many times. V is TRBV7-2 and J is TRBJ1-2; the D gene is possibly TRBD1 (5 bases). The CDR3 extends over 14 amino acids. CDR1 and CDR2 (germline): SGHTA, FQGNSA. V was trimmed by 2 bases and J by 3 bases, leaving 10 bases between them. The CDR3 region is CASSLRWGDYGYTF. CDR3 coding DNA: TGTGCCAGCAGCTTACGATGGGGCGACTATGGCTACACCTTC.

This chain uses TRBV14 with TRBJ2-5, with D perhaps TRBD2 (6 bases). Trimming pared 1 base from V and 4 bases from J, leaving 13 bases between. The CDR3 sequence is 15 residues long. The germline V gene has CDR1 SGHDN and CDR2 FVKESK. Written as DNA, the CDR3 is TGTGCCAGCAGCCAAGGACTAGGAGCAGGAGAGACCCAGTACTTC. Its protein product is CASSQGLGAGETQYF. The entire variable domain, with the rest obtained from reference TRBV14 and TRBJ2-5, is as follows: EAGVTQFPSHSVIEKGQTVTLRCDPISGHDNLYWYRRVMGKEIKFLLHFVKESKQDESGMPNNRFLAERTGGTYSTLKVQPAELEDSGVYFCASSQGLGAGETQYFGPGTRLLVL.

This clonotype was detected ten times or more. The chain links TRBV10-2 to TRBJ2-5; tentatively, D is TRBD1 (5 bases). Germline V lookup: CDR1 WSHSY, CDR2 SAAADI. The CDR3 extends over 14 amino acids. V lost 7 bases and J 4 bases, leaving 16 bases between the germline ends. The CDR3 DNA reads TGCGCCAGCATTAAAGGGGCTTTAGGAGAGACCCAGTACTTC. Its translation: CASIKGALGETQYF.

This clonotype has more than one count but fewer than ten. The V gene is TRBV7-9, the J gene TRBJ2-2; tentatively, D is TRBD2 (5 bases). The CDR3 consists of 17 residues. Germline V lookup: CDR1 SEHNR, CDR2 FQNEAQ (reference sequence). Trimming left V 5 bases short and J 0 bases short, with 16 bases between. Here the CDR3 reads CASSPPGGFANTGELFF. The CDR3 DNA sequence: TGTGCCAGCAGCCCTCCCGGCGGGTTCGCGAACACCGGGGAGCTGTTTTTT.

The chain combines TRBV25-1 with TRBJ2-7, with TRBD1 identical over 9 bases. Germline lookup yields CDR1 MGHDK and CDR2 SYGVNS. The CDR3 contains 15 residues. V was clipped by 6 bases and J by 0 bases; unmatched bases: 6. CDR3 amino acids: CASSRQGDISYEQYF. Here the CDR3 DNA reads TGTGCCAGCAGCCGACAGGGGGACATCTCCTACGAGCAGTACTTC.

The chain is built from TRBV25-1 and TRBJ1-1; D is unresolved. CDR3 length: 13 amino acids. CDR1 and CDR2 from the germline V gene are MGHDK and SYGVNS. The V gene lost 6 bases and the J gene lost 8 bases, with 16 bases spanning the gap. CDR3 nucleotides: TGTGCCAGCAGCTTGACGGTTGCCGGGGAAGCTTTCTTT. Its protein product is CASSLTVAGEAFF.

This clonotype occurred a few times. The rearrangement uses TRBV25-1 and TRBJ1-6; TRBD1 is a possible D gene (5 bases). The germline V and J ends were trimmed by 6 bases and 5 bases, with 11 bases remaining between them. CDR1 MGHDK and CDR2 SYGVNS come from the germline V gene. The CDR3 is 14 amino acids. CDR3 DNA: TGTGCCAGCAGGGGGCCTGGAGATAATTCACCCCTCCACTTT. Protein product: CASRGPGDNSPLHF.

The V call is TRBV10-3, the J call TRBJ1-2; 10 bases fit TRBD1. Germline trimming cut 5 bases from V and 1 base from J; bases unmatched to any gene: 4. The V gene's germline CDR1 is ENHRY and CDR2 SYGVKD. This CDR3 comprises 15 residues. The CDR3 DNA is TGTGCCATCAGTCTAGGACAGGGGGGTAACTATGGCTACACCTTC. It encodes CAISLGQGGNYGYTF.

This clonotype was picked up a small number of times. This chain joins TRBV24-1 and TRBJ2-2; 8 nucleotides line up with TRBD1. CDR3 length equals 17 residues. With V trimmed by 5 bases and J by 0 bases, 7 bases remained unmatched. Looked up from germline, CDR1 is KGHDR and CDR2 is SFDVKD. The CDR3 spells CATSGRTGYTNTGELFF. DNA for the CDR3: TGTGCCACCAGTGGTAGGACAGGGTATACGAACACCGGGGAGCTGTTTTTT.

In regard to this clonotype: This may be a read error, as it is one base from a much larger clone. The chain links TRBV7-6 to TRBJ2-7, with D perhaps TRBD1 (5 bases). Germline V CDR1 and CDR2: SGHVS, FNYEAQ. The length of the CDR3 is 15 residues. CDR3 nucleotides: TGTACCAGCAGCTCGACAGCCTCGAACTCGTGGGAGCAGTACTTC. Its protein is CTSSSTASNSWEQYF.